The 18 T cell receptor beta chains presented below share a single source sample, sequenced in a study of OX40 agonist ivuxolimab in advanced cancers. Sequencing was performed with immunoSEQ multiplex PCR; in TCRdb, only in-frame clones are kept and a portion is missing. Among some 49,000 clones, 85% were seen once, and the ten largest hold roughly 22%. Sequences were derived from CD4+ or CD8+ T cells sorted from blood, sampled in a trial of the OX40 agonist ivuxolimab. The origin of the receptors is an adult with an advanced solid tumor such as melanoma, head and neck, liver or kidney cancer.

This clone was seen only a few times. The DNA of the CDR3 is TGTGCCAGCATGGGCGGAGGATATAGCAATCAGCCCCAGCATTTT. Its translation: CASMGGGYSNQPQHF. The chain couples TRBV2 to TRBJ1-5; D gene ambiguous. V lost 7 bases and J lost 0, with 13 bases in between. CDR1 SNHLY and CDR2 FYNNEI come from the germline V gene. This CDR3 contains 15 residues.

The chain links TRBV4-1 to TRBJ2-7, with TRBD1 as a possible D gene (6 bases). This CDR3 contains 15 residues. CDR1 MGHRA and CDR2 YSYEKL come from the germline V gene. Trimming shortened V by 0 bases and J by 3 bases, and 12 bases separated the two germline ends. The CDR3 sequence: CASSQDPRGYYEQYV. In DNA, the CDR3 is TGCGCCAGCAGCCAAGATCCCAGGGGATACTACGAGCAGTACGTC.

This chain uses TRBV7-3 with TRBJ2-2; 9 nucleotides match TRBD1. This CDR3 is built from 16 residues. V lost 5 bases and J lost 4; bases outside the gene matches: 8. CDR1 and CDR2 from the germline V gene are SGHTA and FQGTGA. As DNA, the CDR3 is TGTGCCAGCAGCCCATACGGGACAGGGAGCACCGGGGAGCTGTTTTTT. This sequence encodes CASSPYGTGSTGELFF.

The chain combines TRBV7-9 with TRBJ2-1; D is possibly TRBD1 or TRBD2 (5 bases each). In germline, CDR1 is SEHNR, CDR2 FQNEAQ (reference sequence). This CDR3 comprises 14 residues. With 2 bases removed from V and 8 bases from J, the gap between germline ends came to 13 bases. The chain's CDR3 is CASSLPVGEYEQFF. DNA for the CDR3: TGTGCCAGCAGCTTACCCGTGGGGGAGTATGAGCAGTTCTTC. The whole variable domain, filled in from reference TRBV7-9 and TRBJ2-1, reads DTGVSQNPRHKITKRGQNVTFRCDPISEHNRLYWYRQTLGQGPEFLTYFQNEAQLEKSRLLSDRFSAERPKGSFSTLEIQRTEQGDSAMYLCASSLPVGEYEQFFGPGTRLTVL.

The chain links TRBV28 to TRBJ1-5; maybe TRBD1 (6 bases). CDR3 length equals 17 residues. Trimming took off 5 bases at V and 0 bases at J, with 17 bases between the two ends. Germline CDR1 MDHEN, CDR2 SYDVKM. The CDR3 DNA follows: TGTGCCAGCAGTCCCGAGACGGGACACCTTAGCAATCAGCCCCAGCATTTT. This encodes CASSPETGHLSNQPQHF.

This chain uses TRBV5-8 with TRBJ1-2; D is undetermined. Deletions cut 3 bases from V and 3 bases from J, with 15 bases between. Germline CDR1 reads SGHTS; CDR2 reads YDEGEE. This CDR3 spans 15 amino acids. This CDR3 reads CASSSPSGRYYGYTF. The CDR3 coding sequence is TGTGCCAGCAGCTCACCCTCCGGTCGCTACTATGGCTACACCTTC.

V is TRBV6-6 and J is TRBJ2-7; no definite D call. Germline-derived CDR1 and CDR2 are MNHNY and SVGAGI (reference sequence). CDR3 length equals 14 residues. Trimming left V 5 bases short and J 0 bases short, with 11 bases between. CDR3 in DNA: TGTGCCAGCAGTCCCCTGACGAACTCCTACGAGCAGTACTTC. Its protein is CASSPLTNSYEQYF.

CDR3 sequence (DNA): TGTGCCAGCAGCCAAATTACAGGAGACTATGGCTACACCTTC. Translation gives CASSQITGDYGYTF. This chain joins TRBV4-2 and TRBJ1-2; possibly TRBD1 for D (5 bases). Deletions cut 2 bases from V and 3 bases from J, with 10 bases between. CDR1 is LGHNA and CDR2 is YNFKEQ in the germline V gene. This CDR3 contains 14 residues.

In this sample, this clone turned up once. This rearrangement joins TRBV7-6 to TRBJ2-2, with D possibly called TRBD1 or TRBD2 (5 bases each). CDR1 is SGHVS, CDR2 FNYEAQ, per germline. The germline V and J ends were trimmed by 5 bases and 5 bases, with 15 bases remaining between them. The CDR3 loop spans 15 amino acids. The DNA for the CDR3 is TGTGCCAGCAGCCCGGGACCCCCGGGGACCGGGGAGCTGTTTTTT. Residues: CASSPGPPGTGELFF.

This rearrangement joins TRBV27 to TRBJ2-5; 7 bases map to TRBD2. This CDR3 comprises 15 residues. Germline V lookup: CDR1 MNHEY, CDR2 SMNVEV (reference sequence). V lost 10 bases to trimming and J lost 5 bases; unmatched junction nucleotides: 16. The CDR3 loop is CATSSRGGKRETQYF. The CDR3 nucleotides are TGTGCCACCTCCTCCCGCGGGGGAAAAAGGGAGACCCAGTACTTC.

The chain recombines TRBV4-1 with TRBJ2-3; 7 bases fit TRBD2. The germline gives CDR1 MGHRA, CDR2 YSYEKL. The CDR3 has 14 amino acids. The junction had 11 bases not matched to a gene; V was cut back by 7 bases and J by 7 bases. The CDR3 DNA is TGCGCCAGCACCGCGGGGGACCTTCCGAATACGCAGTATTTT. Its protein is CASTAGDLPNTQYF.

The chain employs TRBV6-6 and TRBJ1-1; D unresolved. Deletions cut 6 bases from V and 4 bases from J, with 15 bases between. This CDR3 comprises 14 residues. CDR1 and CDR2 (germline): MNHNY, SVGAGI (reference sequence). The CDR3 DNA is TGTGCCAGCAGGATCGGACGGTGGGGCACTGAAGCTTTCTTT. This gives the protein CASRIGRWGTEAFF.

J is TRBJ2-3 and V is TRBV19; 7 nucleotides agree with TRBD1. The germline V gene encodes CDR1 LNHDA and CDR2 SQIVND (reference sequence). V was clipped by 6 bases and J by 4 bases; unmatched bases: 4. The CDR3 runs to 13 residues. The chain's CDR3 is CASSLRGSDTQYF. CDR3 in DNA: TGTGCCAGTAGCCTCAGGGGGTCAGATACGCAGTATTTT.

The gene calls are TRBV27 and TRBJ2-2; the D gene is possibly TRBD1 (5 bases). The CDR3 length is 14 residues. Germline V lookup: CDR1 MNHEY, CDR2 SMNVEV (reference sequence). V was trimmed by 5 bases and J by 3 bases, leaving 10 bases between them. This chain's CDR3 is CASSPTVDTGELFF. In nucleotides, the CDR3 is TGTGCCAGCAGTCCGACAGTCGACACCGGGGAGCTGTTTTTT.

The chain employs TRBV6-5 and TRBJ2-3; 9 bases match TRBD1. The V gene end was trimmed by 6 bases and the J gene end by 5 bases; junction bases not matched to a gene: 9. CDR1 MNHEY and CDR2 SVGAGI come from the germline V gene. The CDR3 contains 15 residues. CDR3 loop: CASSRVDRGVDTQYF. The CDR3 DNA reads TGTGCCAGCAGCCGTGTGGACAGGGGTGTAGATACGCAGTATTTT.

This clone is judged medium-sized. The V gene is TRBV10-2, the J gene TRBJ2-2, with 7 nucleotides matching TRBD1. The germline V gene has CDR1 WSHSY and CDR2 SAAADI. V shed 3 bases and J 9 bases; nucleotides not matched to a gene: 4. CDR3 length: 13 amino acids. The CDR3 region is CASSEPGGRELFF. The CDR3 region has the DNA TGCGCCAGCAGTGAACCAGGGGGAAGGGAGCTGTTTTTT.

V is TRBV28 and J is TRBJ2-5; 12 bases are a match to TRBD1. Germline trimming cut 5 bases from V and 6 bases from J; bases unmatched to any gene: 7. Germline loops: CDR1 MDHEN, CDR2 SYDVKM. The CDR3 length is 15 residues. This CDR3 is CASSPGTGGAKTQYF. CDR3 nucleotide sequence: TGTGCCAGCAGTCCAGGGACAGGGGGCGCGAAGACCCAGTACTTC.

Concerning this clone itself: Mismatch with germline at one junction end may stem from a read error. The rearrangement uses TRBV6-9 and TRBJ1-2, with a weak D call TRBD1 (5 bases). CDR3 length: 16 residues. CDR1 and CDR2 (germline): MNHGY, SVAAGI. The CDR3 reads CASSDSRRQSKYGYTF. The DNA for the CDR3 is TGTGCCAGCAGTGACTCCCGACGACAGTCTAAGTATGGCTACACCTTC.